Shown below are 10 T cell receptor beta chains from a single sample sequenced in a study of sequential checkpoint blockade in melanoma. The treatment: randomized to nivolumab then ipilimumab (arm A) or the reverse (arm B). Produced via immunoSEQ multiplex PCR; TCRdb's table is partial and in-frame only. The data show about 20,000 clones, 82% seen once. The material was CD8+ T cells sorted from blood (inferred from file names), obtained from a patient given nivolumab and ipilimumab in sequence. The receptors originated from a human donor with melanoma.

The gene calls are TRBV27 and TRBJ2-7, with 9 nucleotides matching TRBD2. CDR1 is MNHEY, CDR2 SMNVEV, per germline (reference sequence). The CDR3 is 15 amino acids. Germline trimming cut 6 bases from V and 2 bases from J; bases unmatched to any gene: 8. The DNA of the CDR3 is TGTGCCAGCAGCCCAAGCGGGGGGTCCACCTACGAGCAGTACTTC. Translation gives CASSPSGGSTYEQYF.

The J gene is TRBJ2-7, the V gene TRBV7-9; 8 positions match TRBD2. J lost 3 bases, V lost 5 bases, and 9 bases had no gene match. The CDR3 runs to 15 residues. CDR1 is SEHNR and CDR2 is FQNEAQ in the germline V gene (reference sequence). CDR3: CASSPWSSGGYEQYF. Written as DNA, the CDR3 is TGTGCCAGCAGCCCATGGTCCAGCGGGGGCTACGAGCAGTACTTC.

This chain joins TRBV18 and TRBJ2-5; 12 bases agree with TRBD2. CDR1 is KGHSH and CDR2 is LQKENI in the germline V gene. Trimming took 3 bases from V and 2 from J; bases not matched to a gene: 4. This CDR3 is built from 16 residues. The chain's CDR3 is CASSPGLAGRQETQYF. The CDR3 nucleotides are TGTGCCAGCTCACCCGGACTAGCGGGGCGACAAGAGACCCAGTACTTC.

This clone appeared once. This chain uses TRBV4-1 with TRBJ2-7; possibly TRBD2 for D (5 bases). The ends were cut back, 2 bases at V and 2 bases at J, with 16 bases in the middle. In germline, CDR1 is MGHRA, CDR2 YSYEKL. This CDR3 has 16 amino acids. The CDR3 sequence: CASSQTRTSETYEQYF. The CDR3 coding sequence is TGCGCCAGCAGCCAAACTAGGACTTCCGAAACCTACGAGCAGTACTTC.

This clone came up once. The chain employs TRBV19 and TRBJ2-6; 7 bases align to TRBD1. The CDR3 totals 17 residues. With V trimmed by 4 bases and J by 2 bases, 8 bases remained unmatched. Germline CDR1 reads LNHDA; CDR2 reads SQIVND (reference sequence). CDR3 loop: CASSKQGNSPGANVLTF. CDR3 sequence (DNA): TGTGCCAGTAGTAAACAGGGGAACTCTCCTGGGGCCAACGTCCTGACTTTC.

This clone appeared a single time. This chain joins TRBV19 and TRBJ1-2, with 7 bases that match TRBD1. Looked up from germline, CDR1 is LNHDA and CDR2 is SQIVND (reference sequence). CDR3 length: 12 residues. V lost 8 bases to trimming and J lost 6 bases; unmatched junction nucleotides: 6. The CDR3 loop reads CASRDRENGYTF. DNA of the CDR3: TGTGCCAGTCGAGACAGGGAAAATGGCTACACCTTC.

V usage is TRBV19 and J usage is TRBJ2-2, with 9 nucleotides matching TRBD1. V was pared by 10 bases and J by 6 bases, with 3 bases of the junction left unmatched. This CDR3 is built from 12 residues. Germline V gene lookup returns CDR1 LNHDA and CDR2 SQIVND (reference sequence). The CDR3 region is CATRQGAGELFF. The CDR3 DNA follows: TGTGCCACGAGACAGGGGGCCGGGGAGCTGTTTTTT.

V gene TRBV9 combines with J gene TRBJ2-3; TRBD2 matches at 12 bases. This CDR3 comprises 17 residues. Germline V lookup: CDR1 SGDLS, CDR2 YYNGEE. The V gene end was trimmed by 0 bases and the J gene end by 2 bases; junction bases not matched to a gene: 4. The CDR3 sequence is CASSVGLAGGHTDTQYF. The CDR3 coding sequence is TGTGCCAGCAGCGTAGGGCTAGCGGGGGGGCACACAGATACGCAGTATTTT.

The V and J genes are TRBV11-2 and TRBJ2-1; 8 bases line up with TRBD2. CDR1 is SGHAT and CDR2 is FQNNGV in the germline V gene. The trim removed 5 bases at V and 4 bases at J, leaving 10 bases unmatched. The CDR3 sequence is 16 residues long. The DNA of the CDR3 is TGTGCCAGCAGCCCCCTCAGCGGGGGCGTGTACAATGAGCAGTTCTTC. This encodes CASSPLSGGVYNEQFF.

This clone has more than one count but fewer than ten. The chain carries TRBV28 and TRBJ2-2; possibly TRBD1 for D (5 bases). Trimming shortened V by 6 bases and J by 1 base, and 12 bases separated the two germline ends. Germline V gene sequence: CDR1 MDHEN, CDR2 SYDVKM. The CDR3 contains 15 residues. The CDR3 protein is CASRTRGMNTGELFF. The CDR3 nucleotides read TGTGCCAGCAGAACAAGGGGCATGAACACCGGGGAGCTGTTTTTT. Full variable domain (missing parts from reference TRBV28 and TRBJ2-2): DVKVTQSSRYLVKRTGEKVFLECVQDMDHENMFWYRQDPGLGLRLIYFSYDVKMKEKGDIPEGYSVSREKKERFSLILESASTNQTSMYLCASRTRGMNTGELFFGEGSRLTVL.